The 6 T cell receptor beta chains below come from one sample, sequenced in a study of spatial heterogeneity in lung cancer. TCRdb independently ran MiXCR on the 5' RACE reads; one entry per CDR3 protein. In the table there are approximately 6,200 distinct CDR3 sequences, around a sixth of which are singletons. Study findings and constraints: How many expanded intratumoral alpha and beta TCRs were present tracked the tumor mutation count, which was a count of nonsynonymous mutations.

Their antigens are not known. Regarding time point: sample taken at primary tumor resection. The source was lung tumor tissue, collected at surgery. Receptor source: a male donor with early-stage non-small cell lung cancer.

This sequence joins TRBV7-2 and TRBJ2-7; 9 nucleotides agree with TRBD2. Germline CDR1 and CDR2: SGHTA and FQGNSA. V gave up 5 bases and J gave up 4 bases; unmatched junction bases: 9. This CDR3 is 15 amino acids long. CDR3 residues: CASSTLAGQEYEQYF. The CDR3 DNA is TGTGCCAGCAGCACCCTAGCGGGGCAAGAATACGAGCAGTACTTC.

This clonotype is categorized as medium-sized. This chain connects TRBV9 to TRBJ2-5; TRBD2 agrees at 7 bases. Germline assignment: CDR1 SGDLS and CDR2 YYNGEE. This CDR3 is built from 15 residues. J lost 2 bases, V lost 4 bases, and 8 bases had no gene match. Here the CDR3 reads CASSPHAGAQETQYF. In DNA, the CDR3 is TGTGCCAGCAGCCCTCATGCGGGAGCTCAAGAGACCCAGTACTTC.

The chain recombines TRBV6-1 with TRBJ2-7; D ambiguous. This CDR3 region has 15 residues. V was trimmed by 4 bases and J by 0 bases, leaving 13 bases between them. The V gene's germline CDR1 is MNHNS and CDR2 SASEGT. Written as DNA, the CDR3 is TGTGCCAGCAGTGGCCCCCAAACGTTCTCCTACGAGCAGTACTTC. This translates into CASSGPQTFSYEQYF.

The CDR3 here is CASSPFEGGPYNEQFF. As DNA, the CDR3 is TGTGCCAGCAGTCCCTTTGAGGGAGGACCATACAATGAGCAGTTCTTC. This chain joins TRBV6-2 or TRBV6-3 and TRBJ2-1; a weak D match, TRBD2 (6 bases). The CDR3 is 16 residues long. The germline V gene has CDR1 MNHEY and CDR2 SVGEGT. V dropped 5 bases and J dropped 4 bases, with 18 bases sitting between them.

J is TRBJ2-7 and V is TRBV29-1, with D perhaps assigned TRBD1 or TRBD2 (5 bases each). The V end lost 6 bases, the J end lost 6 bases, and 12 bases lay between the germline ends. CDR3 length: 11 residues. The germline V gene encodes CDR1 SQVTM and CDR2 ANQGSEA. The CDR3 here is CSVGEGTEQYF. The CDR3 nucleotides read TGCAGCGTGGGAGAGGGGACCGAGCAGTACTTC.

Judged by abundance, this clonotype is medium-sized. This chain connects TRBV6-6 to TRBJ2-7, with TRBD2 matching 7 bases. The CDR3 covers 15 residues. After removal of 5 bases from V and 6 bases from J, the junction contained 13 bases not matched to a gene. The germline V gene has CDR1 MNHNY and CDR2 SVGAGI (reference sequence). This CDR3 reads CASSHGAGSGGEQYF. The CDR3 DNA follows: TGTGCCAGCAGTCATGGAGCGGGGAGCGGCGGCGAGCAGTACTTC.